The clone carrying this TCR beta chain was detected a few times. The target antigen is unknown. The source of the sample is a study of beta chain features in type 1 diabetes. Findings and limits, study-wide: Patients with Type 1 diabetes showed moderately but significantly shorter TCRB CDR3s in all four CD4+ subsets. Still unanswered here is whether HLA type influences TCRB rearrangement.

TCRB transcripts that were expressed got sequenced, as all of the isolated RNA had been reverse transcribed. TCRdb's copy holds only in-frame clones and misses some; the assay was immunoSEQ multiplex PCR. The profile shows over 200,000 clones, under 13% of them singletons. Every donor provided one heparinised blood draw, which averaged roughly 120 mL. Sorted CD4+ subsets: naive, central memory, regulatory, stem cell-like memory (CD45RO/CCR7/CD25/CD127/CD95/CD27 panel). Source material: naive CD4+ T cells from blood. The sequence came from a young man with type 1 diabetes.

The DNA of the CDR3 is TGTGCCAGCAGCTTGGGACTATACTCTGGCGGCTACACCTTC. Translating it yields CASSLGLYSGGYTF. The chain carries TRBV5-8 and TRBJ1-2; no clear D. Germline V gene data show CDR1 as SGHTS and CDR2 as YDEGEE. The CDR3 spans 14 residues. V was shortened by 0 bases and J by 8 bases, with 14 bases between the two germline ends.